This T cell receptor beta chain was sequenced in a study of shared clonotypes between healthy human individuals. At the level of the study: CD8 memory received one plate per donor, CD8 naive two, CD4 memory three and CD4 naive three.

TCRdb's table, derived via immunoSEQ multiplex PCR, lists solely in-frame clones and lacks some. Of approximately 720,000 clones in the sample, about three quarters were seen once. The CDR3 loop spans 12 amino acids. V was trimmed by 4 bases and J by 2 bases, leaving 5 bases between them. Germline V CDR1 and CDR2: MDHEN, SYDVKM. The source material was memory CD4+ T cells sorted from blood. Subset in this sample: CD45RA-negative fraction. The receptor was derived from a woman in her twenties or thirties in good health. The chain carries TRBV28 and TRBJ2-5; the D is unclear. The CDR3 region has the DNA TGTGCCAGCAGTTCCGGGCAAGAGACCCAGTACTTC. Protein sequence: CASSSGQETQYF.